One T cell receptor (beta chain) is described in this entry. These data originate in a study of T cell clones after liver transplantation. The repertoire was sequenced with immunoSEQ multiplex PCR; TCRdb's copy has only in-frame clones and lacks some. The table has approximately 6,100 clones, roughly 80% seen once; the top ten hold around 34%. This CDR3 has 15 amino acids. Germline assignment: CDR1 SGHVS and CDR2 FNYEAQ. V gave up 7 bases and J gave up 5 bases; unmatched junction bases: 11. The rearrangement uses TRBV7-6 and TRBJ2-3, with 8 bases lining up with TRBD1. This material consisted of CD8+ T cells from blood, taken before liver transplant. This sequence originates from a human donor who received a liver transplant. CDR3 region: CASTLGQGRIDTQYF. The CDR3 nucleotides are TGTGCCAGCACCCTAGGACAGGGTAGGATAGATACGCAGTATTTT.